This is a list of T cell receptor beta chains from one sample in a study of quantifying T cell responses using KT2 cells. TCRdb processed the UMI-ligation and nested PCR reads anew with MiXCR; each CDR3 protein has one entry. The sample carries fewer than 40,000 distinct CDR3 sequences, approximately 7% recorded once. Sequencing was performed on PBMCs spiked with cells of the T cell clone KT2. All receptors derive from a human donor. CDR3s include the opening cysteine and the closing phenylalanine or tryptophan. The D gene is left open where the match is weak. Size values are once, few and many counts, or a class for expanded clones, and some rows have none.

J: TRBJ2-3; V: TRBV7-2; size: -; D: -; CDR3: CASSFGSDTQYF; DNA: TGTGCCAGCAGCTTTGGCTCGGATACGCAGTATTTT
J: TRBJ2-4; V: TRBV19; size: many; D: -; CDR3: CASSSGYALAKNIQYF; DNA: TGTGCCAGTAGTTCGGGATACGCCCTAGCCAAAAACATTCAGTACTTC
J: TRBJ2-3; V: TRBV12-3/TRBV12-4; size: -; D: -; CDR3: CASSPSTDTQYF; DNA: TGTGCCAGCAGTCCAAGCACAGATACGCAGTATTTT
J: TRBJ1-2; V: TRBV12-3/TRBV12-4; size: many; D: -; CDR3: CASSRQPQGGYTF; DNA: TGTGCCAGCAGTCGACAGCCCCAGGGTGGCTACACCTTC
J: TRBJ1-4; V: TRBV6-1; size: -; D: -; CDR3: CASNMNILTGLGEKLFF; DNA: TGTGCCAGCAATATGAACATACTTACAGGGTTGGGCGAAAAACTGTTTTTT
J: TRBJ1-5; V: TRBV5-5; size: many; D: -; CDR3: CASSLDDSGLNQPQHF; DNA: TGTGCCAGCAGCTTGGACGATTCGGGGCTCAATCAGCCCCAGCATTTT
J: TRBJ1-5; V: TRBV7-9; size: few; D: -; CDR3: CASSGDNQPQHF; DNA: TGTGCCAGCAGCGGAGACAATCAGCCCCAGCATTTT
J: TRBJ2-5; V: TRBV7-2; size: many; D: -; CDR3: CASSLTPIRLYQETQYF; DNA: TGTGCCAGCAGCTTAACACCAATTAGACTTTACCAAGAGACCCAGTACTTC
J: TRBJ2-1; V: TRBV3-1; size: -; D: -; CDR3: CASSQGLSIRVNEQFF; DNA: TGTGCCAGCAGCCAAGGACTCTCAATTCGAGTCAATGAGCAGTTCTTC
J: TRBJ2-7; V: TRBV5-5; size: -; D: -; CDR3: CASSPAGSGVYEQYF; DNA: TGTGCCAGCAGCCCCGCGGGGAGCGGAGTTTACGAGCAGTACTTC
J: TRBJ2-2; V: TRBV5-1; size: -; D: TRBD2; CDR3: CASSFATSSPGELFF; DNA: TGCGCCAGCAGCTTCGCGACTAGCTCCCCCGGGGAGCTGTTTTTT
J: TRBJ2-7; V: TRBV9; size: -; D: TRBD2; CDR3: CASSARWGGAYEQYF; DNA: TGTGCCAGCAGCGCGAGGTGGGGGGGAGCGTACGAGCAGTACTTC
J: TRBJ1-4; V: TRBV2; size: few; D: -; CDR3: CASSGGRPNEKLFF; DNA: TGTGCCAGCAGTGGGGGACGGCCTAATGAAAAACTGTTTTTT
J: TRBJ2-7; V: TRBV9; size: many; D: TRBD1; CDR3: CASSGQGAYEQYF; DNA: TGTGCCAGCAGCGGACAGGGGGCCTACGAGCAGTACTTC
J: TRBJ2-1; V: TRBV11-3; size: many; D: -; CDR3: CASSLGRRGYSYNEQFF; DNA: TGTGCCAGCAGCTTAGGCCGGCGCGGGTACTCCTACAATGAGCAGTTCTTC
J: TRBJ2-3; V: TRBV9; size: -; D: -; CDR3: CASSNRVGGDTQYF; DNA: TGTGCCAGCAGCAACCGGGTCGGCGGGGATACGCAGTATTTT
J: TRBJ2-3; V: TRBV24-1; size: many; D: -; CDR3: CATRKTGVSPDTQYF; DNA: TGTGCCACAAGAAAAACGGGAGTTAGTCCAGATACGCAGTATTTT
J: TRBJ2-7; V: TRBV6-5; size: medium-sized; D: TRBD2; CDR3: CASSPTSGSSYEQYF; DNA: TGTGCCAGCAGCCCGACTAGCGGGAGCTCCTACGAGCAGTACTTC
J: TRBJ2-1; V: TRBV4-2; size: many; D: TRBD2; CDR3: CASSLHYLSSGSSYNEQFF; DNA: TGTGCCAGCAGCCTCCACTATTTGAGTAGCGGGAGCTCCTACAATGAGCAGTTCTTC
J: TRBJ1-1; V: TRBV6-4; size: many; D: TRBD1; CDR3: CASRGQQNTEAFF; DNA: TGTGCCAGCAGGGGACAGCAGAACACTGAAGCTTTCTTT
J: TRBJ2-7; V: TRBV3-1; size: many; D: -; CDR3: CASARIGDEQYF; DNA: TGTGCCAGCGCCAGAATAGGGGACGAGCAGTACTTC
J: TRBJ1-1; V: TRBV5-1; size: -; D: -; CDR3: CASSLVRGPDGRATEAFF; DNA: TGCGCCAGCAGCTTGGTGAGGGGACCGGACGGGCGAGCCACTGAAGCTTTCTTT